This TCR beta chain is from a study of technical replicates of blood from a handful of donors (dated by TCRdb to 2016 to 2017). The library came from the immunoSEQ multiplex PCR assay. The immuneACCESS repertoire file appears here via TCRdb, limited to in-frame rearrangements. These files lack a portion of the clones; in checked studies, under half of the deficit traces to unresolved V genes, and the cause of the others is not known. In all, the sample holds just under 60,000 clones, and 90% to 95% of those were seen once. Less than 5% of the sample belongs to the ten largest clones. Regarding this clone: Its recognized antigen is unknown. The input lacks base qualities; no much larger clone sits a single base away.

CDR1 and CDR2 were assigned from the germline V gene (reference sequence) as MNHEY and SMNVEV. The CDR3 goes from the cysteine to the phenylalanine over 15 residues. Only the CDR3 DNA is retained, 45 bases long and in frame from the first base. Trimmed from V: 2 bases; trimmed from J: 6 bases; junction bases lacking a gene match: 8. Specimen: PBMCs. This TCR came from a human donor in good health. Some clones in this sample may be carry-over from other donors' samples. Here the chain combines TRBV27 and TRBJ2-7; 9 middle bases align to TRBD2. The nucleotides read TGTGCCAGCAGTTTACTGGCGGGGGGGCCGCGCGAGCAGTACTTC. The encoded protein is CASSLLAGGPREQYF.